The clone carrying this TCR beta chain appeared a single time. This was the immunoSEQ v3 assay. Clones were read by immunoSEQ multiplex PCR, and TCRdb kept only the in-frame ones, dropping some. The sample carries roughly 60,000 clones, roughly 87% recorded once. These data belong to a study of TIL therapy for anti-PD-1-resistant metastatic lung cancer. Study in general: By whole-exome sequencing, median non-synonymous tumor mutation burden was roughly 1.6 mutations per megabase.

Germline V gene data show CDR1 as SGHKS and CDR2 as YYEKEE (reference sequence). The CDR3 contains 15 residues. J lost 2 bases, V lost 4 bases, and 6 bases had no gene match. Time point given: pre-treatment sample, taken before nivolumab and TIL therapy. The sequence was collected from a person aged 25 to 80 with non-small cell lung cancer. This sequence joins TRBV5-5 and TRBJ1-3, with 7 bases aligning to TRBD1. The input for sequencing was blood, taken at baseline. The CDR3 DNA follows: TGTGCCAGCAGCCAGGGGGGGTTCCCTGGAAACACCATATATTTT. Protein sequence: CASSQGGFPGNTIYF.